One and the same sample provided the 10 T cell receptor beta chains below, sequenced in a study of blood T cell repertoires in COVID-19. The assay was immunoSEQ multiplex PCR, and TCRdb's table has in-frame clones only and misses some. The table includes about 200,000 clones, about 91% detected once. Sequencing was done on a sample of PBMCs or T cells enriched from blood (not recorded which). Every receptor here comes from a middle-aged woman with acute COVID-19.

The chain is built from TRBV3-1 (or the pseudogene TRBV3-2) and TRBJ1-5; D is uncertain. Germline assignment: CDR1 LGHDT and CDR2 YNNKEL (reference sequence). The CDR3 has 15 amino acids. V was clipped by 0 bases and J by 7 bases, with 13 bases between them. The CDR3 protein is CASSQDLGLAQPQHF. In nucleotides, the CDR3 is TGTGCCAGCAGCCAAGATCTAGGACTCGCCCAGCCCCAGCATTTT.

The chain links TRBV5-6 to TRBJ2-4; perhaps TRBD2 as D (6 bases). Germline assignment: CDR1 SGHDT and CDR2 YYEEEE. Between the trimmed V and J ends, which lost 0 bases and 5 bases, there was a span of 9 bases. This CDR3 has 14 amino acids. As DNA, the CDR3 is TGTGCCAGCAGCTTGGTGCGGGGAGAAAACATTCAGTACTTC. Translation: CASSLVRGENIQYF. Using reference TRBV5-6 and TRBJ2-4 for the parts outside the CDR3, the full variable domain is DAGVTQSPTHLIKTRGQQVTLRCSPKSGHDTVSWYQQALGQGPQFIFQYYEEEERQRGNFPDRFSGHQFPNYSSELNVNALLLGDSALYLCASSLVRGENIQYFGAGTRLSVL.

The rearrangement uses TRBV7-2 and TRBJ2-1; possibly TRBD2 for D (5 bases). Looked up from germline, CDR1 is SGHTA and CDR2 is FQGNSA. The CDR3 has 14 residues. V lost 4 bases and J 8 bases, leaving 15 bases between the germline ends. The CDR3 here is CASSSRTGGYEQFF. The CDR3 region has the DNA TGTGCCAGCAGCTCGCGGACTGGCGGCTATGAGCAGTTCTTC.

This clone was counted a single time. This chain joins TRBV9 and TRBJ2-1; TRBD2 aligns across 10 bases. The CDR3 runs 17 residues. The germline V gene encodes CDR1 SGDLS and CDR2 YYNGEE. V was pared by 5 bases and J by 3 bases, with 11 bases of the junction left unmatched. The DNA of the CDR3 is TGTGCCAGCAGGAAGTTCCTAGCGGGAGATATCTACAATGAGCAGTTCTTC. It translates to CASRKFLAGDIYNEQFF.

The V gene is TRBV15, the J gene TRBJ2-1, with TRBD2 matching over 9 bases. The CDR3 runs 19 residues. V lost 0 bases and J lost 4; bases outside the gene matches: 13. Germline V gives CDR1 LNHNV, CDR2 YYDKDF (reference sequence). CDR3 in DNA: TGTGCCACCAGCAGAGATCTGCGGGAGGGCAAGGGAACGTACAATGAGCAGTTCTTC. Protein: CATSRDLREGKGTYNEQFF.

V is TRBV7-9 and J is TRBJ2-3, with TRBD2 matching 8 bases. Trimming took 7 bases from V and 2 from J; bases not matched to a gene: 8. The CDR3 sequence is 15 residues long. CDR1 is SEHNR and CDR2 is FQNEAQ in the germline V gene (reference sequence). In DNA, the CDR3 is TGTGCCAGCACCCTCGGGACTAGACTCACAGATACGCAGTATTTT. Translation gives CASTLGTRLTDTQYF.

The chain couples TRBV29-1 to TRBJ2-1; D uncertain. CDR1 is SQVTM, CDR2 ANQGSEA, per germline. Trimming stripped 0 bases from V and 6 bases from J, with 6 bases between. The CDR3 totals 12 residues. CDR3 region: CSVEDVFNEQFF. The DNA for the CDR3 is TGCAGCGTTGAAGACGTTTTCAATGAGCAGTTCTTC.

The J gene is TRBJ1-3, the V gene TRBV9; maybe TRBD1 (5 bases). V lost 0 bases and J lost 3, with 7 bases in between. Germline V gene data show CDR1 as SGDLS and CDR2 as YYNGEE. This CDR3 is built from 14 residues. CDR3 DNA: TGTGCCAGCAGCGTAGGGGGGGATGGAAACACCATATATTTT. Translating gives CASSVGGDGNTIYF.

This chain joins TRBV6-2 or TRBV6-3 and TRBJ2-3, with 10 bases identical to TRBD2. The CDR3 totals 15 residues. V was pared by 7 bases and J by 4 bases, with 8 bases of the junction left unmatched. Germline V CDR1 and CDR2: MNHEY, SVGEGT. The CDR3 is CASTPGTSEADTQYF. The CDR3, as DNA: TGTGCCAGCACCCCCGGGACTAGCGAAGCAGATACGCAGTATTTT.

The rearrangement links TRBV29-1 to TRBJ1-5; 7 bases fit TRBD1. CDR3 size: 14 residues. Germline CDR1 reads SQVTM; CDR2 reads ANQGSEA. Trimming took 4 bases from V and 4 from J; bases not matched to a gene: 7. The DNA for the CDR3 is TGCAGCGTTGTGGAAACAGGGGATAATCAGCCCCAGCATTTT. Its protein is CSVVETGDNQPQHF. Based on the CDR3 plus reference TRBV29-1 and TRBJ1-5, the full variable domain is SAVISQKPSRDICQRGTSLTIQCQVDSQVTMMFWYRQQPGQSLTLIATANQGSEATYESGFVIDKFPISRPNLTFSTLTVSNMSPEDSSIYLCSVVETGDNQPQHFGDGTRLSIL.